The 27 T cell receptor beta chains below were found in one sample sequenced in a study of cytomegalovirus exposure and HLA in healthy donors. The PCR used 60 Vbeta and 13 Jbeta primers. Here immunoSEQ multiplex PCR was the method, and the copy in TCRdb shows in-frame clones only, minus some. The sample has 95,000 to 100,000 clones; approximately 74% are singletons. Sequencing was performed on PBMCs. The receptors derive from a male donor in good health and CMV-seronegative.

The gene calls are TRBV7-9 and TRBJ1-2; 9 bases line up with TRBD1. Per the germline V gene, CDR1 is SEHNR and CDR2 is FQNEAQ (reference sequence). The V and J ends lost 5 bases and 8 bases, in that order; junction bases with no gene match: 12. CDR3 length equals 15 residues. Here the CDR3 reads CASSPDWGQGGGYTF. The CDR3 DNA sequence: TGTGCCAGCAGCCCCGATTGGGGACAGGGAGGCGGCTACACCTTC.

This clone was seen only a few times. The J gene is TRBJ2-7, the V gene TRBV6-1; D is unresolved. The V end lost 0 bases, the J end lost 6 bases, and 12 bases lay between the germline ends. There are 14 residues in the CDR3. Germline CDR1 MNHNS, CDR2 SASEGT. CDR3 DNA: TGTGCCAGCAGTGAAGCTGGAGAAGTGGGCGAGCAGTACTTC. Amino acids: CASSEAGEVGEQYF.

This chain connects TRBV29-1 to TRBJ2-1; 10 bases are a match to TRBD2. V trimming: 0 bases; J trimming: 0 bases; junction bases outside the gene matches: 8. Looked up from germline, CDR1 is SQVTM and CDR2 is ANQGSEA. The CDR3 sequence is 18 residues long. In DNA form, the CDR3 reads TGCAGCGTTGAAGATCATCCTAGCGGGAGTCCCTCCTACAATGAGCAGTTCTTC. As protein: CSVEDHPSGSPSYNEQFF.

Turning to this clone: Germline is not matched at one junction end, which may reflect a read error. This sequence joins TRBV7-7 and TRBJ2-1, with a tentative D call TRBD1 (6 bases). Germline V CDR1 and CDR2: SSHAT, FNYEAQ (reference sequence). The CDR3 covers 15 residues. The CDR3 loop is CASSSRPSGTHEQFF. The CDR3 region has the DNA TGTGCTAGCAGCTCGCGCCCCAGTGGGACACATGAGCAGTTCTTC.

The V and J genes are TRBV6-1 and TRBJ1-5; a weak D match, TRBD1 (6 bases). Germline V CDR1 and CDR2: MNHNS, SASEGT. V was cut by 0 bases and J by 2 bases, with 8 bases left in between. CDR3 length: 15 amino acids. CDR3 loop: CASSEAGAGNQPQHF. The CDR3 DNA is TGTGCCAGCAGTGAAGCGGGGGCGGGCAATCAGCCCCAGCATTTT.

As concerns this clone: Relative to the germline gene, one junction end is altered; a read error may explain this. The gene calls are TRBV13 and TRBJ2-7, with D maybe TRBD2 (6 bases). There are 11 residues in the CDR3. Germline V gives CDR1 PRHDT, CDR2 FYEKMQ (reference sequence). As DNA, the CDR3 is TGTGCCAGCAGCTTAGGGGGGACTCACCGCTTC. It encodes CASSLGGTHRF.

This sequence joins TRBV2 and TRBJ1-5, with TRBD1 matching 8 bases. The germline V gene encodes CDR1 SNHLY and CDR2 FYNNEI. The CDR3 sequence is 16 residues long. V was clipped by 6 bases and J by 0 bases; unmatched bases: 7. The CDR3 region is CASRVPGTGSNQPQHF. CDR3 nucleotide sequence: TGTGCCAGCAGGGTCCCCGGGACAGGTAGCAATCAGCCCCAGCATTTT.

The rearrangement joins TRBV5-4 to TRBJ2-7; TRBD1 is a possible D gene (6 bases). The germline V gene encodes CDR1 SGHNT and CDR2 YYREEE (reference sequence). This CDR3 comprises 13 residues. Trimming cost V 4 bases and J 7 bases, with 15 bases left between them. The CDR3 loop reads CASSAPGVREQYF. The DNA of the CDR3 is TGTGCCAGCAGCGCACCAGGGGTTAGAGAGCAGTACTTC. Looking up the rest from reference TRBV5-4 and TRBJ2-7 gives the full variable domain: ETGVTQSPTHLIKTRGQQVTLRCSSQSGHNTVSWYQQALGQGPQFIFQYYREEENGRGNFPPRFSGLQFPNYSSELNVNALELDDSALYLCASSAPGVREQYFGPGTRLTVT.

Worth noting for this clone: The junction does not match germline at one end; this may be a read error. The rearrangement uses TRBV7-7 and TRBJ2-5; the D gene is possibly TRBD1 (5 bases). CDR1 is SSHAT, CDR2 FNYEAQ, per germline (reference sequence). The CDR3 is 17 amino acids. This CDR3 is CASSLRKESRGAETQYF. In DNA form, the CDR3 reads TGTGCTAGCAGCTTGCGGAAGGAGAGCCGTGGGGCAGAGACCCAGTACTTC.

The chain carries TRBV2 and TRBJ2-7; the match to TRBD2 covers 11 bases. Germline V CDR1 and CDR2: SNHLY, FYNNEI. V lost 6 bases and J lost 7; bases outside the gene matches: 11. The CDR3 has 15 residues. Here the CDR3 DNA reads TGTGCCAGCAGCGTGAGTAGCGGGAGGGCCGGGGAGCAGTACTTC. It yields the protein CASSVSSGRAGEQYF.

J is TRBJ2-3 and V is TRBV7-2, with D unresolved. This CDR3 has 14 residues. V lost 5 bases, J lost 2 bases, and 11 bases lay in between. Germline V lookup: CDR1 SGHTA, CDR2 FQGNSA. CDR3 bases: TGTGCCAGCAGCCCCCGACTCCCCACAGATACGCAGTATTTT. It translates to CASSPRLPTDTQYF.

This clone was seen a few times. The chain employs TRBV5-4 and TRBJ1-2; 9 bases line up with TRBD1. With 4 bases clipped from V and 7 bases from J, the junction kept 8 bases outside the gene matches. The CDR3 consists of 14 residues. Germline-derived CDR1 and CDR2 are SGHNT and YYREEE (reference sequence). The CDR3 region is CASSRTGGDGGYTF. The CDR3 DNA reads TGTGCCAGCAGCCGTACAGGGGGCGACGGTGGCTACACCTTC.

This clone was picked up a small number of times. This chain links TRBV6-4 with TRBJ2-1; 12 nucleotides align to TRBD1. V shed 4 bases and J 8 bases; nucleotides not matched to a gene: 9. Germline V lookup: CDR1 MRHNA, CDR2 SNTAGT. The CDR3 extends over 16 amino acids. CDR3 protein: CASSGGRGQGADEQFF. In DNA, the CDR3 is TGTGCCAGCAGTGGAGGTCGGGGACAGGGGGCAGATGAGCAGTTCTTC.

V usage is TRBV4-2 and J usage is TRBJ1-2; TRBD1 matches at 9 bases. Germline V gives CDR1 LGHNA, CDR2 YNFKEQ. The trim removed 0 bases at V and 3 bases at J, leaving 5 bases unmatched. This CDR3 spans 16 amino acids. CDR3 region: CASSQEHGDRDYGYTF. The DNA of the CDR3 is TGTGCCAGCAGCCAAGAGCATGGGGACAGGGACTATGGCTACACCTTC.

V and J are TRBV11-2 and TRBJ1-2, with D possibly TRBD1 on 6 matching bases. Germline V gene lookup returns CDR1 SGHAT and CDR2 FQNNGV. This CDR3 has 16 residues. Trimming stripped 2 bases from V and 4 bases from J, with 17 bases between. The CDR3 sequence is CASSLFRPTGPYGYTF. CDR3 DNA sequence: TGTGCCAGCAGCTTATTTCGTCCTACAGGGCCCTATGGCTACACCTTC.

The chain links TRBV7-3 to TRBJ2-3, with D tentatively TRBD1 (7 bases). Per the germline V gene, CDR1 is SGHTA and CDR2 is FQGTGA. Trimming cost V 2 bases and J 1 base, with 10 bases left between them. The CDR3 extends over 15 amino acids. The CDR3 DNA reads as TGTGCCAGCAGCTTACGCAGGGGGGGCACAGATACGCAGTATTTT. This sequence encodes CASSLRRGGTDTQYF.

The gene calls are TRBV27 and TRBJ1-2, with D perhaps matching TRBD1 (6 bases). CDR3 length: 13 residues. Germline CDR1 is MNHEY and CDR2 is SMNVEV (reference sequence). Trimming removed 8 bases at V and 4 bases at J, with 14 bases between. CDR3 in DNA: TGTGCCAGCCGAACGGGGGGCGTCTATGGCTACACCTTC. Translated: CASRTGGVYGYTF.

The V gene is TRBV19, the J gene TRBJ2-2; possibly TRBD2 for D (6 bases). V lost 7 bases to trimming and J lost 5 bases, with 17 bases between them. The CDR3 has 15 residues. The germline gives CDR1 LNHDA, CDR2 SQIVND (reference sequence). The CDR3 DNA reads TGTGCCAGTACCAATCCCTGGGGGGTAACCGGGGAGCTGTTTTTT. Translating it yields CASTNPWGVTGELFF. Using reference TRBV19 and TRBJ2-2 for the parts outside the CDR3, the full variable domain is DGGITQSPKYLFRKEGQNVTLSCEQNLNHDAMYWYRQDPGQGLRLIYYSQIVNDFQKGDIAEGYSVSREKKESFPLTVTSAQKNPTAFYLCASTNPWGVTGELFFGEGSRLTVL.

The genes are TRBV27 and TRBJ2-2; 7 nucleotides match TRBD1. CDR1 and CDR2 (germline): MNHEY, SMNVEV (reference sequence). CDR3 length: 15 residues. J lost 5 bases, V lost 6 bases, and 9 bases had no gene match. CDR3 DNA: TGTGCCAGCAGCTTACAGGGGATGGGAACCGGGGAGCTGTTTTTT. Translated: CASSLQGMGTGELFF.

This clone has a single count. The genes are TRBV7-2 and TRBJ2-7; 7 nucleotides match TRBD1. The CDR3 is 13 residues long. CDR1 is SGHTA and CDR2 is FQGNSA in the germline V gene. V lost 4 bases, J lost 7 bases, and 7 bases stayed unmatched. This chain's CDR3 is CASSWDRRGEQYF. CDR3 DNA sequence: TGTGCCAGCAGCTGGGACAGACGGGGAGAGCAGTACTTC.

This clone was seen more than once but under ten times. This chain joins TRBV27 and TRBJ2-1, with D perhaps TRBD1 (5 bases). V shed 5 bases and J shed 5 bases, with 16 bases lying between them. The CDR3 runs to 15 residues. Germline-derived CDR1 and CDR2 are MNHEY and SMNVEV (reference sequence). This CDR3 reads CASSRGLTPNNEQFF. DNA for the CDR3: TGTGCCAGCAGTAGGGGCCTCACACCTAACAATGAGCAGTTCTTC.

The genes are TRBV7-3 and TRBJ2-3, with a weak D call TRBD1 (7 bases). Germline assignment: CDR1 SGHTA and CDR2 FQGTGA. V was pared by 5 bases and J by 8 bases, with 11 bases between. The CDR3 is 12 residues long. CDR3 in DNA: TGTGCCAGCAGCCCGCAGGGGGGTACGCAGTATTTT. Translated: CASSPQGGTQYF.

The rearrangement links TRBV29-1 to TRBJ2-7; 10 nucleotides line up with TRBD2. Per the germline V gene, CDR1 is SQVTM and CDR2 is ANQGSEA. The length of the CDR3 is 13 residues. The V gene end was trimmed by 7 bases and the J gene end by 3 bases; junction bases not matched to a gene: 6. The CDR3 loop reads CSGSSGRGYEQYF. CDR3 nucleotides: TGCAGCGGGTCAAGCGGGAGGGGCTACGAGCAGTACTTC.

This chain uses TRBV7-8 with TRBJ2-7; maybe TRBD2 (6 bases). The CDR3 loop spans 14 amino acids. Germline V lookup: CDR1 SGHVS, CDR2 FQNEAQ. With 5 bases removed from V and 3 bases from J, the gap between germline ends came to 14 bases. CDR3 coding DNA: TGTGCCAGCAGCGCCCGGGACTTGATCTACGAGCAGTACTTC. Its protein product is CASSARDLIYEQYF.

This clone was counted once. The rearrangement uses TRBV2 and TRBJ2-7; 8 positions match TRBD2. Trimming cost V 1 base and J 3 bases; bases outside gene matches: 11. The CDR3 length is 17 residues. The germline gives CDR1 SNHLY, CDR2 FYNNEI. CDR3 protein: CASSEESSGNLGYEQYF. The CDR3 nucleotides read TGTGCCAGCAGTGAAGAGAGTAGCGGGAATCTCGGCTACGAGCAGTACTTC.

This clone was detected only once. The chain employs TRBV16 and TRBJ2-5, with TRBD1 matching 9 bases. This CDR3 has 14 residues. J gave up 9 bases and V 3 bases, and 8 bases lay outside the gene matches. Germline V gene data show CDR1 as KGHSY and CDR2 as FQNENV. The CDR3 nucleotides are TGTGCCAGCAGCCAGTCCCGGGACAGGGATGCCCAGTACTTC. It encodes CASSQSRDRDAQYF. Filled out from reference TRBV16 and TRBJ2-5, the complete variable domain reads GEEVAQTPKHLVRGEGQKAKLYCAPIKGHSYVFWYQQVLKNEFKFLISFQNENVFDETGMPKERFSAKCLPNSPCSLEIQATKLEDSAVYFCASSQSRDRDAQYFGPGTRLLVL.

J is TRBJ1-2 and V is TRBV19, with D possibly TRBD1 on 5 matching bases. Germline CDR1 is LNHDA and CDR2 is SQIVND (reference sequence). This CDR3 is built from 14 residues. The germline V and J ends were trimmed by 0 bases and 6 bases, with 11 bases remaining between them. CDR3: CASSIDRLGDGYTF. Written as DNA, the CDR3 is TGTGCCAGTAGTATAGATCGTCTAGGGGATGGCTACACCTTC.